This TCR beta chain was found in a study of naive and memory T cell subsets. The study, taken as a whole, reports: There was no ground truth to check naive and memory subset results.

Both TRBC1 and TRBC2 were covered by a beta constant-region primer of two equimolar oligonucleotides. Ligated cDNA was amplified by four rounds of PCR with nested alpha and beta constant-region primers and SP2. MiXCR was run by TCRdb on the UMI-ligation and nested PCR reads, yielding one entry per CDR3 protein. The sample has 8,500 to 10,000 distinct CDR3 sequences, roughly 5.4% seen once. This clonotype was recorded at least ten times. Its matching antigen is unknown. Cells stained for CD3, CD4, CD8, CD45RA, CD27 and viability were sorted into four CD45RA/CD27 subsets. CD45RA-CD27- cells were effector memory; CD45RA+CD27- cells were EMRA. This CDR3 is built from 14 residues. V was cut by 4 bases and J by 5 bases, with 12 bases left in between. The germline CDR1 and CDR2 sequences are LGHNA and YSLEER.

The origin of this receptor is a human donor in good health. The chain links TRBV4-3 to TRBJ1-5; the D gene is possibly TRBD1 (6 bases). Sequencing was done on a sample of CD4+ TEMRA cells from blood. Subset specified: effector memory re-expressing CD45RA, CD45RA+ CD27-. The DNA of the CDR3 is TGCGCCAGCAGCCCAATGGACAGCGATCAGCCCCAGCATTTT. Encoded protein: CASSPMDSDQPQHF.